These 28 T cell receptor beta chains came from one sample sequenced in a study of beta chain features in type 1 diabetes. The investigators reverse transcribed all of the isolated RNA, so they sequenced expressed TCRB transcripts. TCRdb keeps only in-frame clones here, not all; method: immunoSEQ multiplex PCR. The table includes roughly 280,000 clones, around 24% detected once. The study's findings and limits: Across all four CD4+ subsets, people with type 1 diabetes showed modestly shorter TCRB CDR3s.

These TCRs are of unknown antigen specificity. The sequencing sample was made of naive CD4+ T cells from blood. These receptors were taken from a woman aged 30 to 39 with type 1 diabetes.

This clone was recorded a few times. For the CDR3, the DNA is TGCGCCAGCAGCCAAGATGGGCTAGCGATTAGCACAGATACGCAGTATTTT. This encodes CASSQDGLAISTDTQYF. The chain recombines TRBV4-1 with TRBJ2-3, with a tentative D call TRBD2 (6 bases). V was pared by 0 bases and J by 0 bases, with 13 bases between. Germline CDR1 is MGHRA and CDR2 is YSYEKL. This CDR3 has 17 amino acids.

This clone showed up just a few times. This chain links TRBV28 with TRBJ1-5; D possibly corresponds to TRBD1 (5 bases). V gave up 2 bases and J gave up 2 bases, with 10 bases separating them. CDR1 and CDR2 (germline): MDHEN, SYDVKM. This CDR3 contains 15 residues. CDR3 amino acids: CASSLRGVGNQPQHF. The CDR3 region has the DNA TGTGCCAGCAGTTTAAGGGGCGTCGGCAATCAGCCCCAGCATTTT.

This chain uses TRBV13 with TRBJ1-4; D perhaps matches TRBD1 (6 bases). Germline CDR1 reads PRHDT; CDR2 reads FYEKMQ (reference sequence). This CDR3 is built from 14 residues. Trimming removed 5 bases at V and 8 bases at J, with 15 bases between. CDR3 bases: TGTGCCAGCAGCCCGGGGGGGGCGCGAGAAAAACTGTTTTTT. Amino acids: CASSPGGAREKLFF.

This clone was recorded a few times. The chain uses TRBV29-1 and TRBJ1-2; D is ambiguous. This CDR3 comprises 13 residues. Germline V gene lookup returns CDR1 SQVTM and CDR2 ANQGSEA. The V end was cut by 4 bases, the J end by 1 base, with 10 bases between. The CDR3 DNA follows: TGCAGCGTTGTTTTAGCTGTTAACTATGGCTACACCTTC. It yields the protein CSVVLAVNYGYTF. The full variable domain, completed using reference TRBV29-1 and TRBJ1-2, is SAVISQKPSRDICQRGTSLTIQCQVDSQVTMMFWYRQQPGQSLTLIATANQGSEATYESGFVIDKFPISRPNLTFSTLTVSNMSPEDSSIYLCSVVLAVNYGYTFGSGTRLTVV.

This chain uses TRBV5-1 with TRBJ2-7, with D possibly matching TRBD2 (6 bases). The CDR3 runs to 15 residues. V was shortened by 4 bases and J by 2 bases, with 16 bases between the two germline ends. The germline V gene encodes CDR1 SGHRS and CDR2 YFSETQ. CDR3 DNA: TGCGCCAGCAGCCCTACCGTAGCGGCGACCTACGAGCAGTACTTC. Amino acid sequence: CASSPTVAATYEQYF.

This clone occurred a few times. This rearrangement joins TRBV28 to TRBJ2-5; 8 bases map to TRBD2. From germline, CDR1 is MDHEN and CDR2 SYDVKM. Trimming removed 2 bases from V and 5 bases from J; junction bases left unmatched: 4. This CDR3 comprises 14 residues. The CDR3 nucleotides read TGTGCCAGCAGTTTAGGCGGGAGGATGGAGACCCAGTACTTC. This sequence encodes CASSLGGRMETQYF.

This clone appeared a few times. This sequence joins TRBV29-1 and TRBJ1-1; the D is unclear. The germline CDR1 and CDR2 sequences are SQVTM and ANQGSEA. The V gene lost 6 bases and the J gene lost 8 bases, with 13 bases spanning the gap. The CDR3 totals 11 residues. CDR3 DNA: TGCAGCGTAGCAGGATTTGAGGAAGCTTTCTTT. Translated: CSVAGFEEAFF.

Here the CDR3 reads CASSPSLAARLNEQFF. In DNA form, the CDR3 reads TGTGCCAGCTCACCATCTCTAGCGGCCAGGTTGAATGAGCAGTTCTTC. This chain joins TRBV18 and TRBJ2-1; 7 positions match TRBD2. Germline V gene sequence: CDR1 KGHSH, CDR2 LQKENI. V shed 2 bases and J 7 bases; nucleotides not matched to a gene: 11. The CDR3 contains 16 residues.

V and J are TRBV2 and TRBJ2-2; a weak D match, TRBD2 (7 bases). Germline V gene sequence: CDR1 SNHLY, CDR2 FYNNEI. The CDR3 runs to 17 residues. The V end lost 6 bases, the J end lost 2 bases, and 19 bases lay between the germline ends. CDR3 nucleotides: TGTGCCAGCAGGGCCCAAGGGGGAGGGTTAAACACCGGGGAGCTGTTTTTT. Its translation: CASRAQGGGLNTGELFF.

This clone was counted between two and nine times. The chain recombines TRBV7-2 with TRBJ2-3, with 14 bases aligning to TRBD2. CDR1 and CDR2 from the germline V gene are SGHTA and FQGNSA. This CDR3 spans 16 amino acids. Unmatched junction bases numbered 5, after V lost 6 bases and J lost 3 bases. The CDR3 sequence: CASRLGLAGATDTQYF. CDR3 DNA: TGTGCCAGCAGACTGGGACTAGCGGGAGCAACAGATACGCAGTATTTT.

This clone was counted a few times. This sequence joins TRBV9 and TRBJ2-7; D unclear. Germline V gives CDR1 SGDLS, CDR2 YYNGEE. There are 14 residues in the CDR3. V lost 1 base, J lost 0 bases, and 8 bases lay in between. The CDR3 reads CASSVSTSSYEQYF. The CDR3 coding sequence is TGTGCCAGCAGCGTATCAACAAGCTCCTACGAGCAGTACTTC.

In this sample, this clone turned up a few times. J is TRBJ2-5 and V is TRBV7-2; D perhaps matches TRBD1 (5 bases). The germline V gene has CDR1 SGHTA and CDR2 FQGNSA. The CDR3 runs 14 residues. V was trimmed by 1 base and J by 6 bases, leaving 12 bases between them. The CDR3 loop reads CASSLGPGLKTQYF. In DNA form, the CDR3 reads TGTGCCAGCAGCTTAGGACCAGGGTTGAAGACCCAGTACTTC. The full variable domain, rest sourced from reference TRBV7-2 and TRBJ2-5, is GAGVSQSPSNKVTEKGKDVELRCDPISGHTALYWYRQSLGQGLEFLIYFQGNSAPDKSGLPSDRFSAERTGGSVSTLTIQRTQQEDSAVYLCASSLGPGLKTQYFGPGTRLLVL.

This clone occurred a few times. The rearrangement uses TRBV6-5 and TRBJ2-7; 10 nucleotides align to TRBD1. Germline V CDR1 and CDR2: MNHEY, SVGAGI. The CDR3 contains 14 residues. The trim removed 6 bases at V and 3 bases at J, leaving 5 bases unmatched. The CDR3 DNA follows: TGTGCCAGCAGACGCGGGACAGGGGTCTACGAGCAGTACTTC. Its translation is CASRRGTGVYEQYF.

J is TRBJ2-2 and V is TRBV2, with 7 bases lining up with TRBD1. Germline values: CDR1 SNHLY, CDR2 FYNNEI. The CDR3 has 14 residues. The V segment lost 5 bases and the J segment 6 bases; nucleotides outside the gene matches: 6. CDR3 in amino acids: CASSRTGDPGELFF. DNA for the CDR3: TGTGCCAGCAGTCGGACAGGAGATCCCGGGGAGCTGTTTTTT.

V gene TRBV29-1 combines with J gene TRBJ2-7, with TRBD1 identical over 10 bases. Germline lookup yields CDR1 SQVTM and CDR2 ANQGSEA. Trimming at V came to 4 bases and at J to 7 bases, leaving 4 bases not matched to a gene. The CDR3 has 12 amino acids. The CDR3 DNA sequence: TGCAGCGTTGTGGGGACAGGGGTGGAGCAGTACTTC. Translation gives CSVVGTGVEQYF.

This clone was recorded a few times. Different DNA sequences within this sample yield the same CDR3. The rearrangement links TRBV9 to TRBJ2-1; TRBD2 aligns across 12 bases. The germline V gene has CDR1 SGDLS and CDR2 YYNGEE. Trimming removed 0 bases from V and 5 bases from J; junction bases left unmatched: 0. The CDR3 loop spans 15 amino acids. The CDR3 is CASSVGLAGDNEQFF. DNA for the CDR3: TGTGCCAGCAGCGTAGGACTAGCGGGAGACAATGAGCAGTTCTTC.

CDR3 region: CASSPPTGAGNSYGYTF. CDR3 coding DNA: TGCGCCAGCAGCCCCCCTACAGGGGCGGGGAACAGCTATGGCTACACCTTC. This chain connects TRBV4-1 to TRBJ1-2, with TRBD1 matching over 7 bases. Germline trimming cut 4 bases from V and 4 bases from J; bases unmatched to any gene: 15. This CDR3 has 17 amino acids. Germline V lookup: CDR1 MGHRA, CDR2 YSYEKL.

This clone was seen only a few times. The gene calls are TRBV30 and TRBJ1-1; D ambiguous. V lost 1 base and J lost 5, with 17 bases in between. The CDR3 consists of 15 residues. Germline values: CDR1 GTSNPN, CDR2 SVGIG (reference sequence). This chain's CDR3 is CAWSARETVGTEAFF. CDR3 nucleotide sequence: TGTGCCTGGAGTGCCCGGGAGACCGTAGGGACTGAAGCTTTCTTT.

This clone was counted a few times. The chain links TRBV29-1 to TRBJ2-3; D is uncertain. The germline gives CDR1 SQVTM, CDR2 ANQGSEA. V was cut by 1 base and J by 1 base, with 15 bases left in between. CDR3 size: 16 residues. The CDR3 here is CSVEGGGLLGTDTQYF. In nucleotides, the CDR3 is TGCAGCGTTGAAGGCGGTGGTCTGCTTGGCACAGATACGCAGTATTTT.

This clone was observed a few times. The chain couples TRBV6-1 to TRBJ2-3, with D possibly matching TRBD2 (5 bases). Germline CDR1 reads MNHNS; CDR2 reads SASEGT. This CDR3 comprises 15 residues. The ends were cut back, 5 bases at V and 0 bases at J, with 12 bases in the middle. The CDR3 nucleotides read TGTGCCAGCAGTCCGCGAAGCGGTAGCACAGATACGCAGTATTTT. Translating gives CASSPRSGSTDTQYF.

There are a few counts of this clone. The chain couples TRBV14 to TRBJ2-2; 7 positions match TRBD1. Germline V gives CDR1 SGHDN, CDR2 FVKESK. After removal of 2 bases from V and 6 bases from J, the junction contained 3 bases not matched to a gene. The CDR3 loop spans 14 amino acids. CDR3 region: CASSQYRGSGELFF. DNA for the CDR3: TGTGCCAGCAGCCAATACAGGGGTTCCGGGGAGCTGTTTTTT.

As DNA, the CDR3 is TGCAGCTCCAAGGGGGGGGGACCGAACACTGAAGCTTTCTTT. Translated, it gives CSSKGGGPNTEAFF. This chain connects TRBV29-1 to TRBJ1-1; TRBD1 might be the D (6 bases). Germline V gene sequence: CDR1 SQVTM, CDR2 ANQGSEA. Deletions cut 8 bases from V and 1 base from J, with 17 bases between. CDR3 length equals 14 residues.

This chain connects TRBV6-5 to TRBJ1-2, with D possibly being TRBD1 (5 bases). The CDR3 sequence is 16 residues long. Germline V lookup: CDR1 MNHEY, CDR2 SVGAGI. Trimming pared 0 bases from V and 5 bases from J, leaving 16 bases between. CDR3: CASSYSKGREAYGYTF. The CDR3 nucleotides read TGTGCCAGCAGTTACTCGAAGGGCAGGGAAGCGTATGGCTACACCTTC.

The rearrangement joins TRBV9 to TRBJ2-3; maybe TRBD2 (5 bases). CDR3 length: 14 amino acids. Germline-derived CDR1 and CDR2 are SGDLS and YYNGEE. The V end was cut by 0 bases, the J end by 6 bases, with 11 bases between. Here the CDR3 reads CASSVASLADTQYF. Here the CDR3 DNA reads TGTGCCAGCAGCGTAGCTTCGTTAGCGGATACGCAGTATTTT.

V usage is TRBV5-1 and J usage is TRBJ2-1; the D is unclear. The CDR3 covers 12 residues. From germline, CDR1 is SGHRS and CDR2 YFSETQ. Trimming cost V 4 bases and J 8 bases, with 10 bases left between them. The CDR3 protein is CASSDLTDEQFF. As DNA, the CDR3 is TGCGCCAGCAGCGACCTTACAGATGAGCAGTTCTTC.

The rearrangement joins TRBV4-1 to TRBJ1-5; TRBD1 matches 7 bases. CDR3 length: 17 amino acids. Germline V gives CDR1 MGHRA, CDR2 YSYEKL. The V segment lost 4 bases and the J segment 1 base; nucleotides outside the gene matches: 10. CDR3 amino acids: CASSPNKGTASNQPQHF. The CDR3 DNA sequence: TGCGCCAGCAGCCCCAATAAAGGGACAGCGAGCAATCAGCCCCAGCATTTT.

This clone appeared a few times. This chain links TRBV5-1 with TRBJ1-2; D possibly corresponds to TRBD1 (5 bases). Germline V CDR1 and CDR2: SGHRS, YFSETQ. The CDR3 covers 12 residues. V was cut by 3 bases and J by 8 bases, with 11 bases left in between. The CDR3 here is CASSSRVEGYTF. The DNA of the CDR3 is TGCGCCAGCAGCTCCAGGGTGGAGGGCTACACCTTC.

CDR3 bases: TGTGCCAGCAGCTTAACACAGTTAGATGAAAAACTGTTTTTT. Translation: CASSLTQLDEKLFF. This sequence joins TRBV7-8 and TRBJ1-4, with D uncertain. Germline CDR1 is SGHVS and CDR2 is FQNEAQ. The CDR3 runs to 14 residues. The V end was cut by 2 bases, the J end by 6 bases, with 10 bases between.